What follows are 23 T cell receptor beta chains derived from one specimen sequenced in a study of tumor-infiltrating lymphocytes in primary liver carcinoma. Starting material for RNA and DNA co-extraction consisted of about 20-32 mg of unsorted bulk tissue. cDNA specific to TCR beta was made from about 550 ng of total RNA, with a constant-region primer employed for priming. The TCR beta library was amplified through three nested multiplex PCR rounds in a modified ARM-PCR procedure. Forward primers for TRBV1-TRBV30 and a C-beta reverse primer served the first two PCR rounds, at about 11 cycles each. Each CDR3 protein is one row after TCRdb ran MiXCR on the multiplex PCR reads. The sample consists of some 94,000 distinct CDR3 sequences, around three quarters of them appearing once. The source material was liver tumor tissue from sampling region 5. Subset noted: tumor region T5, tumor centre. The receptors here all came from a woman aged 60-70 years with primary liver carcinoma and hepatitis B virus infection.

A word on this clonotype: Compared with germline, one end of the junction differs, possibly owing to a read error. The chain couples TRBV11-2 to TRBJ2-1, with 7 bases aligning to TRBD1. The CDR3 sequence is 17 residues long. CDR1 is SGHAT and CDR2 is FQNNGV in the germline V gene. The CDR3 is CAGSLRQGQRFYNDQFF. The CDR3 region has the DNA TGTGCCGGCAGCTTACGACAGGGACAGAGATTCTACAATGATCAGTTCTTC. The variable domain in full, with the rest retrieved from reference TRBV11-2 and TRBJ2-1, is EAGVAQSPRYKIIEKRQSVAFWCNPISGHATLYWYQQILGQGPKLLIQFQNNGVVDDSQLPKDRFSAERLKGVDSTLKIQPAKLEDSAVYLCAGSLRQGQRFYNDQFFGPGTRLTVL.

V gene TRBV28 combines with J gene TRBJ2-7; 7 nucleotides align to TRBD2. The CDR3 contains 14 residues. Germline V gene sequence: CDR1 MDHEN, CDR2 SYDVKM. The junction had 11 bases not matched to a gene; V was cut back by 5 bases and J by 7 bases. The CDR3 sequence is CASSPPGEGGEQYF. CDR3 coding DNA: TGTGCCAGCAGTCCGCCCGGGGAGGGTGGGGAGCAGTACTTC. The full variable domain, in which reference TRBV28 and TRBJ2-7 provide the parts outside the CDR3, is DVKVTQSSRYLVKRTGEKVFLECVQDMDHENMFWYRQDPGLGLRLIYFSYDVKMKEKGDIPEGYSVSREKKERFSLILESASTNQTSMYLCASSPPGEGGEQYFGPGTRLTVT.

V gene TRBV11-2 combines with J gene TRBJ2-3; the match to TRBD2 covers 13 bases. From germline, CDR1 is SGHAT and CDR2 FQNNGV. This CDR3 region has 17 residues. The CDR3 DNA is TGTGTCAACAGCCTGGGACTAGCGGGGCCGGTCATAGATACGCAGTATTTT. Encoded protein: CVNSLGLAGPVIDTQYF. Based on the CDR3 plus reference TRBV11-2 and TRBJ2-3, the full variable domain is EAGVAQSPRYKIIEKRQSVAFWCNPISGHATLYWYQQILGQGPKLLIQFQNNGVVDDSQLPKDRFSAERLKGVDSTLKIQPAKLEDSAVYLCVNSLGLAGPVIDTQYFGPGTRLTVL.

This clonotype came up many times. The chain employs TRBV13 and TRBJ2-7, with D tentatively TRBD2 (5 bases). Germline assignment: CDR1 PRHDT and CDR2 FYEKMQ (reference sequence). CDR3 length equals 15 residues. The V end was cut by 5 bases, the J end by 7 bases, with 21 bases between. Here the CDR3 reads CASSAEGGRLREQYF. CDR3 coding DNA: TGTGCCAGCAGCGCCGAAGGAGGCAGACTACGGGAGCAGTACTTC.

To note about this clonotype: A read error may produce the germline difference seen at one junction end. The rearrangement uses TRBV28 and TRBJ2-3, with 8 bases aligning to TRBD2. The CDR3 loop spans 18 amino acids. In germline, CDR1 is MDHEN, CDR2 SYDVKM. The CDR3: CASSLPTNGRVGADMQYF. The CDR3 DNA reads as TGTGCCAGCAGTTTACCGACTAACGGGAGGGTCGGGGCAGATATGCAGTATTTT. Together with reference TRBV28 and TRBJ2-3, the CDR3 gives the full variable domain: DVKVTQSSRYLVKRTGEKVFLECVQDMDHENMFWYRQDPGLGLRLIYFSYDVKMKEKGDIPEGYSVSREKKERFSLILESASTNQTSMYLCASSLPTNGRVGADMQYFGPGTRLTVL.

Comment on this clonotype: This CDR3 is missing its conserved last phenylalanine or tryptophan, likely due to a read error. The chain has TRBV29-1 and TRBJ2-6, with unresolved D. V lost 8 bases and J 0 bases, leaving 11 bases between the germline ends. Per germline, CDR1 SQVTM and CDR2 ANQGSEA. The CDR3 contains 14 residues. CDR3: CSIPFVSGANVLTS. The CDR3 nucleotides are TGCAGCATCCCGTTTGTCTCTGGGGCCAACGTCCTGACTTCC.

Comment on this clonotype: A much larger clone differs from this one at a single base, so this may be a read error. The rearrangement links TRBV24-1 to TRBJ2-7; TRBD2 agrees at 13 bases. With V trimmed by 4 bases and J by 3 bases, 8 bases remained unmatched. This CDR3 is 17 amino acids long. Germline V lookup: CDR1 KGHDR, CDR2 SFDVKD. The CDR3 loop reads CATSDSGTSGVIYEQYF. CDR3 DNA: TGTGCCACCAGTGACTCGGGGACTAGCGGGGTGATCTACGAGCAGTACTTC.

This chain connects TRBV7-3 to TRBJ2-5; D is unresolved. The CDR3 totals 15 residues. Trimming took off 1 base at V and 2 bases at J, with 11 bases between the two ends. The germline gives CDR1 SGHTA, CDR2 FQGTGA. CDR3 protein: CASSLKGFRQETQYF. CDR3 nucleotide sequence: TGTGCCAGCAGCTTAAAGGGTTTCAGACAAGAGACCCAGTACTTC.

This clonotype was found once. The chain joins TRBV15 to TRBJ2-2; D is undetermined. The CDR3 spans 14 residues. Germline values: CDR1 LNHNV, CDR2 YYDKDF (reference sequence). V was clipped by 0 bases and J by 1 base, with 3 bases between them. The CDR3 loop reads CATSRDLNTGELFF. CDR3 bases: TGTGCCACCAGCAGAGATCTGAACACCGGGGAGCTGTTTTTT.

This clonotype has at least ten counts. This chain connects TRBV12-3 or TRBV12-4 to TRBJ2-5; 8 nucleotides match TRBD1. The length of the CDR3 is 13 residues. Losses at the gene ends were 6 bases for V and 5 bases for J; bases not matched to a gene: 5. CDR3: CASRDRVGETQYF. The CDR3 DNA is TGTGCCAGCAGGGACAGGGTAGGCGAGACCCAGTACTTC.

The rearrangement links TRBV10-3 to TRBJ2-2; the D gene is possibly TRBD2 (5 bases). Looked up from germline, CDR1 is ENHRY and CDR2 is SYGVKD. V was shortened by 6 bases and J by 0 bases, with 11 bases between the two germline ends. This CDR3 comprises 15 residues. The CDR3 loop is CAIRGVETNTGELFF. DNA of the CDR3: TGTGCCATCAGGGGAGTAGAAACGAACACCGGGGAGCTGTTTTTT.

Of note for this clonotype: In this CDR3 the conserved last residue, phenylalanine or tryptophan, is missing, so a read error is likely. This sequence joins TRBV29-1 and TRBJ2-3; possibly TRBD1 for D (5 bases). With 4 bases removed from V and 3 bases from J, the gap between germline ends came to 11 bases. The CDR3 consists of 13 residues. CDR1 is SQVTM and CDR2 is ANQGSEA in the germline V gene. The CDR3 reads CSVGGARTDTQYY. DNA for the CDR3: TGCAGCGTTGGGGGCGCTAGAACAGATACGCAGTATTAT.

About this clonotype: This may come from a read error, since a much larger clone is one base off. The chain uses TRBV6-1 and TRBJ2-1; TRBD2 aligns across 9 bases. Germline V gives CDR1 MNHNS, CDR2 SASEGT. The CDR3 covers 15 residues. The V segment lost 7 bases and the J segment 10 bases; nucleotides outside the gene matches: 14. The CDR3 sequence is CASIRGASGNFEQFF. CDR3 nucleotides: TGTGCCAGCATCAGGGGGGCTAGCGGGAACTTCGAGCAGTTCTTC.

Concerning this clonotype itself: This likely comes from a read error, as the CDR3 has no conserved phenylalanine or tryptophan at its end. The chain recombines TRBV11-3 with TRBJ1-2; D uncertain. CDR3 length: 14 residues. Deletions cut 4 bases from V and 10 bases from J, with 19 bases between. Germline CDR1 and CDR2: SGHNT and YENEEA. CDR3 sequence reads: CASSYTASLGDYTL. CDR3 DNA: TGTGCCAGCAGCTACACTGCCAGCCTCGGAGACTACACCTTA.

This clonotype was seen once. J is TRBJ2-1 and V is TRBV11-2; possibly TRBD2 for D (6 bases). The CDR3 has 18 amino acids. Trimming took 2 bases from V and 4 from J, leaving 21 bases between them. Germline CDR1 is SGHAT and CDR2 is FQNNGV. The CDR3 is CASSLCGSGRPQYNEQFF. CDR3 nucleotides: TGTGCCAGCAGCTTATGTGGTAGCGGTAGACCTCAATACAATGAGCAGTTCTTC. Filled out from reference TRBV11-2 and TRBJ2-1, the complete variable domain reads EAGVAQSPRYKIIEKRQSVAFWCNPISGHATLYWYQQILGQGPKLLIQFQNNGVVDDSQLPKDRFSAERLKGVDSTLKIQPAKLEDSAVYLCASSLCGSGRPQYNEQFFGPGTRLTVL.

Turning to this clonotype: A single base separates this from a much larger clone, so it may be a read error. The chain carries TRBV5-1 and TRBJ2-3; no clear D gene. This CDR3 region has 15 residues. Trimming stripped 4 bases from V and 9 bases from J, with 21 bases between. The germline V gene has CDR1 SGHRS and CDR2 YFSETQ. The CDR3 region is CASSMERLVLGTQYF. For the CDR3, the DNA is TGCGCCAGCAGCATGGAGCGCCTAGTTTTGGGCACGCAGTATTTT.

This clonotype was seen only a few times. Being one base from a much bigger clone, this may be a read error. The genes are TRBV28 and TRBJ2-7; TRBD1 aligns across 8 bases. CDR3 size: 16 residues. Unmatched junction bases numbered 11, after V lost 4 bases and J lost 3 bases. Germline V gene data show CDR1 as MDHEN and CDR2 as SYDVKM. The CDR3 spells CASSYTLGQVNYEQYF. As DNA, the CDR3 is TGTGCCAGCAGTTATACACTGGGACAGGTAAACTACGAGCAGTACTTC.

This clonotype was seen many times. The chain has TRBV14 and TRBJ2-3; 11 bases map to TRBD1. J lost 1 base, V lost 1 base, and 4 bases had no gene match. The V gene's germline CDR1 is SGHDN and CDR2 FVKESK. There are 17 residues in the CDR3. The CDR3 DNA sequence: TGTGCCAGCAGCCAAGTCGGGACAGGGGGAGGCACAGATACGCAGTATTTT. Residues: CASSQVGTGGGTDTQYF.

This clonotype was seen once. It is likely a read error, because the conserved phenylalanine at the end of the CDR3 is missing. The V and J genes are TRBV5-5 and TRBJ2-1, with 13 bases aligning to TRBD2. The CDR3 runs 20 residues. In germline, CDR1 is SGHKS, CDR2 YYEKEE (reference sequence). Losses at the gene ends were 0 bases for V and 0 bases for J; bases not matched to a gene: 9. The CDR3 DNA follows: TGTGCCAGCAGCTTGGTCGGGACTAGCGGGACGGGGAGCTCCTACAATGAGCAGTTCTTA. It encodes CASSLVGTSGTGSSYNEQFL.

This clonotype has a handful of counts. A much larger clone differs from this one at a single base, so this may be a read error. The genes are TRBV12-3 or TRBV12-4 and TRBJ1-1, with a tentative D call TRBD1 (5 bases). CDR3 size: 13 residues. CDR3 nucleotides: TGTGCCAGCGGTTTTAGGGGTATCACTGAAGCTTTCTTT. Translated: CASGFRGITEAFF.

This clonotype has a count of ten or more. The V gene is TRBV11-2, the J gene TRBJ2-1, with 8 nucleotides matching TRBD1. The CDR3 has 16 amino acids. The trim removed 5 bases at V and 0 bases at J, leaving 6 bases unmatched. In germline, CDR1 is SGHAT, CDR2 FQNNGV. The DNA of the CDR3 is TGTGCCAGCAGCCGCGGGACAGGCAGCTCCTACAATGAGCAGTTCTTC. It specifies CASSRGTGSSYNEQFF.

This clonotype was counted once. The junction departs from the called germline gene at one end, perhaps through a read error. The J gene is TRBJ2-1, the V gene TRBV29-1; a possible D gene is TRBD2 (6 bases). The V gene's germline CDR1 is SQVTM and CDR2 ANQGSEA. The CDR3 has 15 residues. In DNA, the CDR3 is TGCAGCCTCACCCTGGTGGAGGGGAGATACAATGAACAGTTCTTC. Translating it yields CSLTLVEGRYNEQFF.

About this clonotype: One junction end disagrees with the germline gene, perhaps due to a read error. The rearrangement uses TRBV11-2 and TRBJ2-1; 11 bases fit TRBD2. Germline CDR1 is SGHAT and CDR2 is FQNNGV. The CDR3 extends over 17 amino acids. CDR3 amino acids: CASISIIAGGPINEQLF. CDR3 nucleotide sequence: TGTGCCAGCATCTCCATTATAGCGGGAGGGCCGATCAATGAGCAGCTCTTC.